Sequencing of this TCR beta chain was carried out in a study of CD8 T cells in ankylosing spondylitis. TCRdb ran MiXCR on the 5' RACE reads and lists one entry per CDR3 protein. The sample shows 200,000 to 300,000 distinct CDR3 sequences, 32% of them seen only once. The CDR3 is 13 residues long. The germline gives CDR1 ENHRY, CDR2 SYGVKD. V lost 8 bases and J 2 bases, leaving 12 bases between the germline ends. The rearrangement uses TRBV10-3 and TRBJ2-5; TRBD1 is a possible D gene (6 bases). The sequence came from a male donor with ankylosing spondylitis or in good health (not recorded which). The sequenced sample consisted of blood, either unsorted or a sorted T cell fraction (not recorded which). This chain's CDR3 is CAIRDILQETQYF. CDR3 DNA: TGTGCCATCCGGGACATACTACAAGAGACCCAGTACTTC.